This T cell receptor beta chain was profiled in a study of T cell responses to AZD1222 COVID-19 vaccine. There are a few counts of this clone. The method was immunoSEQ multiplex PCR; TCRdb's version includes in-frame clones alone and lacks a portion of them. The repertoire holds 180,000 or so clones, with approximately 95% as singletons. J was trimmed by 10 bases and V by 4 bases; bases with no gene match: 7. CDR1 is SGHDT and CDR2 is YYEEEE in the germline V gene. There are 14 residues in the CDR3. This material consisted of peripheral blood, taken 28 days after the second dose of the MenACWY control vaccine. This sequence was found in an adult who received the MenACWY meningococcal vaccine as a control. The chain is built from TRBV5-6 and TRBJ1-6; 8 bases are shared with TRBD1. CDR3 sequence (DNA): TGTGCCAGCAGCCTAGACAGGGGCAGCTCACCCCTCCACTTT. This codes for CASSLDRGSSPLHF.